These 20 T cell receptor beta chains were sequenced from one sample in a study of a mutant IDH1 vaccine in newly diagnosed glioma. The time point here: week 23, last vaccination. A single vaccine dose contained 300 ug of mutant IDH1 20-mer peptide, and topical imiquimod was used with it. Their specific antigens are unknown. Measured with immunoSEQ multiplex PCR; TCRdb has only the in-frame clones, and not every one. The sample has roughly 52,000 clones, over 70% seen once; the top ten hold roughly 6.2%. Sequenced material: PBMCs, taken from a glioma patient whose treatment included an IDH1 peptide vaccine. The receptor source for this set is a middle-aged man with glioma.

This clone was detected once. The rearrangement uses TRBV18 and TRBJ2-5; possibly TRBD2 for D (6 bases). The V gene's germline CDR1 is KGHSH and CDR2 LQKENI. The CDR3 sequence is 14 residues long. The V and J ends lost 1 base and 5 bases respectively, with 11 bases between them. In DNA, the CDR3 is TGTGCCAGCTCACCACAGGAGGGGCAGGAGACCCAGTACTTC. Translated: CASSPQEGQETQYF.

This chain links TRBV7-9 with TRBJ2-7, with D unclear. Deletions cut 2 bases from V and 5 bases from J, with 4 bases between. This CDR3 region has 11 residues. Germline lookup yields CDR1 SEHNR and CDR2 FQNEAQ (reference sequence). CDR3 loop: CASSLSDEQYF. As DNA, the CDR3 is TGTGCCAGCAGCTTATCTGACGAGCAGTACTTC.

This chain joins TRBV4-1 and TRBJ2-7; 14 nucleotides match TRBD2. J was trimmed by 2 bases and V by 4 bases; bases with no gene match: 7. The germline V gene encodes CDR1 MGHRA and CDR2 YSYEKL. The CDR3 has 17 amino acids. The CDR3 protein is CASSPDPTSGGAYEQYF. The DNA of the CDR3 is TGCGCCAGCAGCCCGGACCCGACTAGCGGGGGGGCCTACGAGCAGTACTTC.

The chain carries TRBV6-5 and TRBJ1-6, with D possibly being TRBD1 (5 bases). CDR1 is MNHEY, CDR2 SVGAGI, per germline. The V gene lost 0 bases and the J gene lost 9 bases, with 15 bases spanning the gap. The CDR3 has 16 residues. The CDR3, as DNA: TGTGCCAGCAGTTACTCGGGACGTGCTTTGGGTTCACCCCTCCACTTT. As protein: CASSYSGRALGSPLHF.

This chain links TRBV7-9 with TRBJ2-5; 8 bases match TRBD2. The CDR3 covers 14 residues. Trimming removed 5 bases from V and 2 bases from J; junction bases left unmatched: 4. Germline-derived CDR1 and CDR2 are SEHNR and FQNEAQ (reference sequence). The CDR3 nucleotides read TGTGCCAGCAGCCCAGGGACTAGACAAGAGACCCAGTACTTC. Protein product: CASSPGTRQETQYF.

CDR3 bases: TGTGCCAGCAGTTATTCGACAGCGACTTCCTACGAGCAGTACTTC. Its translation: CASSYSTATSYEQYF. This chain connects TRBV6-5 to TRBJ2-7, with D perhaps TRBD1 (5 bases). V was cut by 3 bases and J by 1 base, with 13 bases left in between. The CDR3 contains 15 residues. CDR1 MNHEY and CDR2 SVGAGI come from the germline V gene.

By share, this clone counts as medium-sized (0.01 to 0.1%). This chain joins TRBV15 and TRBJ1-5, with D uncertain. Trimming removed 0 bases from V and 5 bases from J, with 8 bases in between. The CDR3 totals 14 residues. From germline, CDR1 is LNHNV and CDR2 YYDKDF (reference sequence). Here the CDR3 DNA reads TGTGCCACCAGCAGAGAGTCGGTTTATCAGCCCCAGCATTTT. This translates into CATSRESVYQPQHF.

As to this clone: One end of the junction varies from germline; a read error may be responsible. The chain links TRBV4-1 to TRBJ2-1; 8 bases are a match to TRBD2. The CDR3 is made up of 13 amino acids. Germline CDR1 reads MGHRA; CDR2 reads YSYEKL. CDR3 sequence (DNA): TGCGCCAGCAGCCAAGATTTCCCGGGGGGGGTGGTCTTC. It encodes CASSQDFPGGVVF.

The rearrangement uses TRBV19 and TRBJ1-1, with a possible D match to TRBD1 (5 bases). Germline V CDR1 and CDR2: LNHDA, SQIVND (reference sequence). V was trimmed by 7 bases and J by 0 bases, leaving 21 bases between them. The CDR3 is 17 residues long. The CDR3 protein is CASNPSIGAVLNTEAFF. The CDR3 region has the DNA TGTGCCAGTAACCCTTCAATCGGGGCAGTCTTGAACACTGAAGCTTTCTTT.

This chain joins TRBV13 and TRBJ2-3; weak D call: TRBD2 (7 bases). V was trimmed by 5 bases and J by 4 bases, leaving 13 bases between them. The CDR3 is made up of 14 amino acids. Germline-derived CDR1 and CDR2 are PRHDT and FYEKMQ (reference sequence). The CDR3 sequence: CASSHGGRSDTQYF. CDR3 DNA sequence: TGTGCCAGCAGCCACGGGGGGCGGTCAGATACGCAGTATTTT. The full variable domain, with the rest looked up from reference TRBV13 and TRBJ2-3, is AAGVIQSPRHLIKEKRETATLKCYPIPRHDTVYWYQQGPGQDPQFLISFYEKMQSDKGSIPDRFSAQQFSDYHSELNMSSLELGDSALYFCASSHGGRSDTQYFGPGTRLTVL.

This chain links TRBV11-2 with TRBJ1-2; 7 nucleotides line up with TRBD1. The V gene end was trimmed by 3 bases and the J gene end by 8 bases; junction bases not matched to a gene: 12. Germline V lookup: CDR1 SGHAT, CDR2 FQNNGV. The CDR3 has 15 amino acids. The DNA for the CDR3 is TGTGCCAGCAGCTTCGACAGGGAGACGTCTGGGGGCTACACCTTC. Its protein is CASSFDRETSGGYTF.

This clone occurred once. J is TRBJ1-3 and V is TRBV5-1, with D hard to call. CDR3 length equals 13 residues. Germline V gene lookup returns CDR1 SGHRS and CDR2 YFSETQ. Trimming took off 3 bases at V and 9 bases at J, with 13 bases between the two ends. In DNA form, the CDR3 reads TGCGCCAGCAGCTCGGGCCAAACCGGCACCATATATTTT. Translating it yields CASSSGQTGTIYF. The full variable domain, completed using reference TRBV5-1 and TRBJ1-3, is KAGVTQTPRYLIKTRGQQVTLSCSPISGHRSVSWYQQTPGQGLQFLFEYFSETQRNKGNFPGRFSGRQFSNSRSEMNVSTLELGDSALYLCASSSGQTGTIYFGEGSWLTVV.

V usage is TRBV19 and J usage is TRBJ1-5; D call uncertain. There are 13 residues in the CDR3. V dropped 3 bases and J dropped 4 bases, with 7 bases sitting between them. Germline V gene data show CDR1 as LNHDA and CDR2 as SQIVND (reference sequence). Here the CDR3 reads CASSILLNQPQHF. The CDR3 DNA is TGTGCCAGTAGTATCCTCCTAAATCAGCCCCAGCATTTT.

The rearrangement uses TRBV7-2 and TRBJ2-2, with D perhaps given as TRBD1 or TRBD2 (6 bases each). The CDR3 length is 15 residues. The germline CDR1 and CDR2 sequences are SGHTA and FQGNSA. Trimming shortened V by 1 base and J by 4 bases, and 10 bases separated the two germline ends. The CDR3 coding sequence is TGTGCCAGCAGCTTAGTCAAGGGGGGCACCGGGGAGCTGTTTTTT. Translated, it gives CASSLVKGGTGELFF.

The CDR3 is CASLRDIPTDTQYF. The CDR3 bases are TGTGCCAGCTTGAGGGACATACCCACAGATACGCAGTATTTT. This rearrangement joins TRBV4-2 to TRBJ2-3, with D tentatively TRBD1 (6 bases). The CDR3 consists of 14 residues. Trimming removed 8 bases at V and 2 bases at J, with 14 bases between. Per the germline V gene, CDR1 is LGHNA and CDR2 is YNFKEQ.

The J gene is TRBJ2-7, the V gene TRBV9; maybe TRBD2 (6 bases). From germline, CDR1 is SGDLS and CDR2 YYNGEE. The CDR3 covers 13 residues. V gave up 3 bases and J gave up 3 bases, with 10 bases separating them. In nucleotides, the CDR3 is TGTGCCAGCAGCGGCGAGGGAGGCTACGAGCAGTACTTC. Translation: CASSGEGGYEQYF.

As to this clone: This same CDR3 is encoded by further DNA sequences in the sample. The rearrangement links TRBV7-6 to TRBJ2-3, with unresolved D. Trimming took 2 bases from V and 0 from J, leaving 0 bases between them. The V gene's germline CDR1 is SGHVS and CDR2 FNYEAQ. The CDR3 is 12 residues long. CDR3 sequence (DNA): TGTGCCAGCAGCTTAAGCACAGATACGCAGTATTTT. This translates into CASSLSTDTQYF.

The gene calls are TRBV5-1 and TRBJ2-1; D gene unclear. Between the trimmed V and J ends, which lost 3 bases and 5 bases, there was a span of 9 bases. The CDR3 contains 13 residues. Germline V gives CDR1 SGHRS, CDR2 YFSETQ. CDR3 region: CASSYLDNNEQFF. CDR3 in DNA: TGCGCCAGCAGCTATCTAGACAACAATGAGCAGTTCTTC.

V is TRBV10-2 and J is TRBJ2-5, with D maybe TRBD2 (6 bases). The V and J ends lost 6 bases and 5 bases respectively, with 16 bases between them. The CDR3 runs to 14 residues. Germline V gene data show CDR1 as WSHSY and CDR2 as SAAADI. The CDR3 loop reads CASSAGERVETQYF. For the CDR3, the DNA is TGCGCCAGCAGCGCCGGGGAGCGGGTGGAGACCCAGTACTTC.

CDR3 sequence: CASSPSGGNTEAFF. CDR3 in DNA: TGTGCCAGCTCACCCAGTGGGGGTAACACTGAAGCTTTCTTT. This rearrangement joins TRBV18 to TRBJ1-1; weak D call: TRBD1 (5 bases). The germline V and J ends were trimmed by 3 bases and 2 bases, with 10 bases remaining between them. The CDR3 length is 14 residues. Germline CDR1 reads KGHSH; CDR2 reads LQKENI.